The 31 T cell receptor beta chains below come from one sample, sequenced in a study of blood T cells in healthy people across ages. Together with a sample-barcoded 5' primer, a J-beta primer mix was included in a second PCR lasting roughly 6 to 12 cycles. TCRdb processed the 5' RACE reads anew with MiXCR; each CDR3 protein has one entry. The data contain 1.2 million to 1.5 million distinct CDR3 sequences, 42% of them singletons. The sequenced material came from blood. The source is a woman in her late teens or twenties in good health.

The V call is TRBV28, the J call TRBJ2-5; TRBD2 matches 7 bases. Germline V gene data show CDR1 as MDHEN and CDR2 as SYDVKM. This CDR3 has 15 residues. V was pared by 5 bases and J by 2 bases, with 8 bases of the junction left unmatched. The CDR3 nucleotides read TGTGCCAGCAGTGGAGAGCGGGACCTACAAGAGACCCAGTACTTC. This sequence encodes CASSGERDLQETQYF.

This rearrangement joins TRBV6-1 to TRBJ1-2, with a possible D match to TRBD1 (6 bases). CDR3 size: 13 residues. Germline values: CDR1 MNHNS, CDR2 SASEGT. V lost 4 bases and J lost 3, with 9 bases in between. CDR3 residues: CASSGQGYYGYTF. In DNA form, the CDR3 reads TGTGCCAGCAGTGGCCAGGGGTACTATGGCTACACCTTC.

The sample holds a few counts of this clonotype. The chain carries TRBV5-1 and TRBJ2-1, with TRBD2 matching 12 bases. The CDR3 sequence is 14 residues long. CDR1 is SGHRS, CDR2 YFSETQ, per germline. V shed 9 bases, J shed 7 bases, and the junction held 8 bases outside the gene matches. The CDR3 bases are TGCGCCACCGGGGTGGGGACTAGCGGGAATGAGCAGTTCTTC. Amino acid sequence: CATGVGTSGNEQFF.

V is TRBV7-2 and J is TRBJ1-2; D remains ambiguous. This CDR3 region has 18 residues. CDR1 and CDR2 (germline): SGHTA, FQGNSA. V lost 5 bases to trimming and J lost 4 bases, with 26 bases between them. CDR3 sequence (DNA): TGTGCCAGCAGCCCCAGGCCCGCGTTGATACAAGCTTTCTATGGCTACACCTTC. Residues: CASSPRPALIQAFYGYTF. Based on the CDR3 plus reference TRBV7-2 and TRBJ1-2, the full variable domain is GAGVSQSPSNKVTEKGKDVELRCDPISGHTALYWYRQSLGQGLEFLIYFQGNSAPDKSGLPSDRFSAERTGGSVSTLTIQRTQQEDSAVYLCASSPRPALIQAFYGYTFGSGTRLTVV.

In its sample, this clonotype was seen a few times. The chain combines TRBV20-1 with TRBJ2-1; the match to TRBD1 covers 7 bases. CDR3 length: 16 amino acids. Germline CDR1 is DFQATT and CDR2 is SNEGSKA (reference sequence). V shed 0 bases, J shed 0 bases, and the junction held 5 bases outside the gene matches. CDR3 residues: CSARDVGQSSYNEQFF. The CDR3 DNA is TGCAGTGCTAGAGATGTGGGACAGAGCTCCTACAATGAGCAGTTCTTC.

This clonotype was seen a few times. The CDR3 here is CASSVVDGELFF. CDR3 nucleotide sequence: TGTGCCAGCAGCGTAGTCGACGGGGAGCTGTTTTTT. The chain recombines TRBV9 with TRBJ2-2; D is uncertain. Germline loops: CDR1 SGDLS, CDR2 YYNGEE. CDR3 size: 12 residues. The germline V and J ends were trimmed by 0 bases and 7 bases, with 4 bases remaining between them.

V is TRBV11-2 and J is TRBJ2-3, with D tentatively TRBD2 (6 bases). CDR3 length equals 15 residues. Trimming took off 7 bases at V and 3 bases at J, with 17 bases between the two ends. The germline V gene encodes CDR1 SGHAT and CDR2 FQNNGV. The CDR3 sequence is CASTQGVAETDTQYF. DNA for the CDR3: TGTGCCAGCACCCAGGGAGTAGCGGAAACAGATACGCAGTATTTT.

This clonotype was recorded many times. The chain uses TRBV7-2 and TRBJ2-1, with 9 bases fitting TRBD2. Trimming at V came to 3 bases and at J to 2 bases, leaving 2 bases not matched to a gene. This CDR3 comprises 15 residues. Germline lookup yields CDR1 SGHTA and CDR2 FQGNSA. The CDR3 sequence: CASSLTSGAYNEQFF. CDR3 sequence (DNA): TGTGCCAGCAGCTTGACTAGCGGAGCCTACAATGAGCAGTTCTTC.

CDR3 amino acids: CASNLKGPTSGNTIYF. CDR3 sequence (DNA): TGTGCCAGCAATTTGAAGGGCCCGACCTCTGGAAACACCATATATTTT. V gene TRBV27 combines with J gene TRBJ1-3; unclear D gene. Germline V gives CDR1 MNHEY, CDR2 SMNVEV (reference sequence). The CDR3 totals 16 residues. Trimming removed 7 bases from V and 0 bases from J, with 16 bases in between.

This rearrangement joins TRBV30 to TRBJ2-7, with D tentatively TRBD2 (5 bases). Germline CDR1 and CDR2: GTSNPN and SVGIG (reference sequence). The V end was cut by 3 bases, the J end by 3 bases, with 12 bases between. This CDR3 contains 13 residues. CDR3 bases: TGTGCCTGGAGACGGGGTTCTCGCTACGAGCAGTACTTC. This gives the protein CAWRRGSRYEQYF.

This clonotype appeared a few times. The CDR3 region is CSARLAGQTDTQYF. The CDR3 nucleotides read TGCAGTGCTAGACTAGCGGGTCAGACAGATACGCAGTATTTT. The chain links TRBV20-1 to TRBJ2-3; 8 nucleotides agree with TRBD2. Trimming cost V 2 bases and J 3 bases; bases outside gene matches: 4. The V gene's germline CDR1 is DFQATT and CDR2 SNEGSKA (reference sequence). The CDR3 is 14 amino acids.

The CDR3 is CSAVVLAGANEQFF. CDR3 in DNA: TGCAGTGCTGTGGTACTAGCGGGTGCCAATGAGCAGTTCTTC. The V and J genes are TRBV20-1 and TRBJ2-1, with 9 positions matching TRBD2. The ends lost 5 bases at V and 6 bases at J; junction bases unmatched: 8. CDR1 and CDR2 from the germline V gene are DFQATT and SNEGSKA (reference sequence). The CDR3 loop spans 14 amino acids.

As concerns this clonotype: Sequence at one end of the junction differs from germline and may be a read error. The J gene is TRBJ2-5, the V gene TRBV15; tentatively, D is TRBD1 (6 bases). This CDR3 spans 17 amino acids. The germline CDR1 and CDR2 sequences are LNHNV and YYDKDF (reference sequence). CDR3: CATSRNLNLQGQETRYF. The CDR3 coding sequence is TGTGCCACCAGCAGAAATCTCAACCTTCAGGGGCAAGAGACCCGGTACTTC.

This clonotype has just one count. The chain has TRBV2 and TRBJ2-3; weak D call: TRBD2 (6 bases). This CDR3 has 13 residues. Between the trimmed V and J ends, which lost 6 bases and 2 bases, there was a span of 9 bases. The germline CDR1 and CDR2 sequences are SNHLY and FYNNEI. Here the CDR3 reads CASRGRNTDTQYF. The DNA of the CDR3 is TGTGCCAGCAGGGGGAGGAACACAGATACGCAGTATTTT.

With respect to this clonotype: An end of the junction differs from the germline gene, which may be a read error. The V call is TRBV7-9, the J call TRBJ2-1; D gene unclear. This CDR3 is built from 11 residues. In germline, CDR1 is SEHNR, CDR2 FQNEAQ (reference sequence). CDR3 nucleotides: TGTGTCAGCACCCTGTGGAGTGAGCAGTTCTTC. Translating it yields CVSTLWSEQFF.

This clonotype was seen a handful of times. This sequence joins TRBV12-3 or TRBV12-4 and TRBJ2-1; TRBD2 agrees at 12 bases. This CDR3 is 14 amino acids long. Losses at the gene ends were 6 bases for V and 5 bases for J; bases not matched to a gene: 2. The CDR3 is CASRSSGRDNEQFF. CDR3 nucleotides: TGTGCCAGCAGGTCTAGCGGGAGGGACAATGAGCAGTTCTTC.

This chain uses TRBV20-1 with TRBJ1-2, with 7 bases matching TRBD1. V gave up 1 base and J gave up 9 bases; unmatched junction bases: 8. The germline CDR1 and CDR2 sequences are DFQATT and SNEGSKA (reference sequence). The CDR3 is 13 residues long. The CDR3 spells CSARVEGGGSYTF. The CDR3 DNA sequence: TGCAGTGCTAGAGTCGAAGGGGGCGGGAGCTACACCTTC.

This clonotype showed up just a few times. The J gene is TRBJ2-5, the V gene TRBV20-1; maybe TRBD1 (5 bases). The J call may be mistaken, given a closer DNA end match to TRBJ2-7. Germline assignment: CDR1 DFQATT and CDR2 SNEGSKA (reference sequence). CDR3 length: 12 residues. CDR3 in DNA: TGCAGTGCTAGAGATCAGCAGGGCGAGCAGTACTTC. Protein sequence: CSARDQQGEQYF.

On this clonotype: A much bigger clone sits one base away, suggesting this may be a read error. J is TRBJ2-3 and V is TRBV29-1, with D unresolved. The length of the CDR3 is 13 residues. Germline values: CDR1 SQVTM, CDR2 ANQGSEA. DNA of the CDR3: TGCAGCGTTGAAGGGCAGAGCACAGATACGCGGTATTTT. This translates into CSVEGQSTDTRYF.

The gene calls are TRBV20-1 and TRBJ1-2; 7 bases map to TRBD1. The CDR3 contains 11 residues. The junction had 4 bases not matched to a gene; V was cut back by 4 bases and J by 8 bases. CDR1 is DFQATT, CDR2 SNEGSKA, per germline (reference sequence). The CDR3 DNA follows: TGCAGTGCTAACGACAGGGACGGCTACACCTTC. It codes for CSANDRDGYTF.

The J gene is TRBJ2-7, the V gene TRBV4-1; 9 nucleotides line up with TRBD1. V was clipped by 3 bases and J by 2 bases; unmatched bases: 5. The CDR3 is 15 amino acids. Germline CDR1 reads MGHRA; CDR2 reads YSYEKL. This CDR3 reads CASSHRDRAAYEQYF. CDR3 bases: TGCGCCAGCAGCCACCGGGACAGGGCCGCCTACGAGCAGTACTTC.

The V and J genes are TRBV29-1 and TRBJ2-7; D possibly corresponds to TRBD2 (6 bases). The J call is doubtful: the DNA matches TRBJ2-5 better. CDR1 and CDR2 (germline): SQVTM, ANQGSEA. The CDR3 runs to 13 residues. CDR3 DNA sequence: TGCAGCGTGGGGGGTGCGCGGGGAGAGACCCAGTACTTC. Translating gives CSVGGARGETQYF.

J is TRBJ2-1 and V is TRBV6-1, with TRBD2 matching over 11 bases. Trimming cost V 5 bases and J 5 bases; bases outside gene matches: 8. Germline V CDR1 and CDR2: MNHNS, SASEGT. The CDR3 covers 16 residues. CDR3 in amino acids: CASSRDSGRADNEQFF. CDR3 DNA: TGTGCCAGCAGTCGGGATAGCGGGAGGGCCGACAATGAGCAGTTCTTC.

The chain recombines TRBV12-5 with TRBJ2-5; TRBD2 is a possible D gene (6 bases). CDR1 and CDR2 (germline): LGHNT, FRNRAP. V lost 6 bases, J lost 3 bases, and 14 bases lay in between. The CDR3 runs to 14 residues. In DNA, the CDR3 is TGTGCTAGTGGGGCGGGACGACCAAAAGAGACCCAGTACTTC. Its translation: CASGAGRPKETQYF.

Many counts were recorded for this clonotype. The chain is built from TRBV7-9 and TRBJ1-2; D not certain. The germline V gene has CDR1 SEHNR and CDR2 FQNEAQ (reference sequence). The CDR3 runs to 12 residues. With 0 bases removed from V and 8 bases from J, the gap between germline ends came to 7 bases. The CDR3 is CASSLAGVGYTF. In DNA form, the CDR3 reads TGTGCCAGCAGCTTAGCCGGGGTCGGCTACACCTTC.

This clonotype has a handful of counts. The chain joins TRBV7-2 to TRBJ2-1; unclear D gene. This CDR3 comprises 13 residues. Trimming removed 5 bases from V and 4 bases from J, with 9 bases in between. The germline V gene has CDR1 SGHTA and CDR2 FQGNSA. The CDR3 DNA follows: TGTGCCAGCAGCGTCGACGGATACAATGAGCAGTTCTTC. Translation: CASSVDGYNEQFF.

This clonotype was counted a single time. This chain uses TRBV4-1 with TRBJ2-2, with D tentatively TRBD1 (6 bases). The V end was cut by 2 bases, the J end by 7 bases, with 23 bases between. Germline CDR1 and CDR2: MGHRA and YSYEKL. This CDR3 is built from 18 residues. CDR3 loop: CASSQFRSRDTGRGELFF. In DNA form, the CDR3 reads TGCGCCAGCAGCCAATTCCGTAGTCGGGACACGGGACGCGGGGAGCTGTTTTTT.

A few counts support this clonotype. Written as DNA, the CDR3 is TGCAGTGCTTGGACTAGCGGGGGGGACTCCTACGAGCAGTACTTC. Its protein is CSAWTSGGDSYEQYF. The rearrangement uses TRBV20-1 and TRBJ2-7; 15 nucleotides align to TRBD2. CDR1 and CDR2 (germline): DFQATT, SNEGSKA (reference sequence). This CDR3 has 15 residues. J lost 0 bases, V lost 5 bases, and 2 bases had no gene match.

This chain links TRBV5-1 with TRBJ1-2, with D maybe TRBD1 (6 bases). Germline V gene sequence: CDR1 SGHRS, CDR2 YFSETQ. There are 15 residues in the CDR3. Trimming took 3 bases from V and 7 from J, leaving 19 bases between them. The CDR3 reads CASSWTDGGGSGYTF. DNA of the CDR3: TGCGCCAGCAGCTGGACAGACGGAGGAGGCAGTGGCTACACCTTC.

The genes are TRBV6-1 and TRBJ2-5, with TRBD2 matching 7 bases. The better agreement between TRBJ2-1 and the DNA end casts doubt on the J call. CDR3 size: 13 residues. Germline assignment: CDR1 MNHNS and CDR2 SASEGT. The CDR3 loop reads CATGLPIQETQFF. The DNA of the CDR3 is TGTGCCACGGGACTACCCATCCAAGAGACCCAGTTCTTC.

V gene TRBV28 combines with J gene TRBJ2-7, with D tentatively TRBD1 or TRBD2 (6 bases each). Trimming cost V 8 bases and J 4 bases, with 15 bases left between them. CDR1 MDHEN and CDR2 SYDVKM come from the germline V gene. There are 13 residues in the CDR3. CDR3 protein: CASGGQGRYEQYF. The CDR3 region has the DNA TGTGCCAGCGGGGGGCAGGGGCGATACGAGCAGTACTTC.